This T cell receptor beta chain comes out of a study of blood T cell repertoires in COVID-19. Overall study context: PBMCs, B-cell-depleted T cells, or T cells provided the cDNA or gDNA that made up the material.

TCRdb keeps only in-frame clones here, not all; method: immunoSEQ multiplex PCR. The sample includes some 250,000 clones, around 89% seen only once; the top ten take just under 9%. CDR3 size: 14 residues. The ends were cut back, 5 bases at V and 7 bases at J, with 14 bases in the middle. CDR1 is LNHDA, CDR2 SQIVND, per germline (reference sequence). This TCR was sampled from a man in his forties who had recovered from COVID-19. The chain has TRBV19 and TRBJ2-2; tentative D call: TRBD1 (6 bases). Specimen: PBMCs or T cells enriched from blood (not recorded which). The chain's CDR3 is CASSPQSGVGELFF. The CDR3 DNA is TGTGCCAGTAGTCCTCAGTCAGGGGTCGGGGAGCTGTTTTTT.